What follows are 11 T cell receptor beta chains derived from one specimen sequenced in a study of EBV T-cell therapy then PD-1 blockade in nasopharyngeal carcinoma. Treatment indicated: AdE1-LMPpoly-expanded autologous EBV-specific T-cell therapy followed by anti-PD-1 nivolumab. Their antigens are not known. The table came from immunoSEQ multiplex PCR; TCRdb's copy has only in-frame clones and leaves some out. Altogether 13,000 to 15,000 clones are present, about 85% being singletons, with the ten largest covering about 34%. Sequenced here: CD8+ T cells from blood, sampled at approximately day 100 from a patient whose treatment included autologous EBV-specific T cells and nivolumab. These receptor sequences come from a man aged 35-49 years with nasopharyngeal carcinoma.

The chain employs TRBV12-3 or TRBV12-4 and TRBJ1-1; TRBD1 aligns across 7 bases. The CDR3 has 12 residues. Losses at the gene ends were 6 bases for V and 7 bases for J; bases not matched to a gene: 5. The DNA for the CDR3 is TGTGCCAGCAGCCCGACAGGGAGTGAAGCTTTCTTT. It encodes CASSPTGSEAFF.

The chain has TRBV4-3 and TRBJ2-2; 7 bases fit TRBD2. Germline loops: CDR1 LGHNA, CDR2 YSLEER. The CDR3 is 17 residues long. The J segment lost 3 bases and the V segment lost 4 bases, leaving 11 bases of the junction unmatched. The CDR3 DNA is TGCGCCAGCAGCCCAGACCGGCAGGGAGGGTACACCGGGGAGCTGTTTTTT. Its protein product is CASSPDRQGGYTGELFF.

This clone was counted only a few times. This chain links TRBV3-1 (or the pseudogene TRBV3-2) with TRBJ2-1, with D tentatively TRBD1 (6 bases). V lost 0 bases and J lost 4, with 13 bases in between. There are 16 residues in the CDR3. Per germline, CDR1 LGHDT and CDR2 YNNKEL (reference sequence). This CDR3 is CASSQEEQGSYNEQFF. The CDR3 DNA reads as TGTGCCAGCAGCCAAGAGGAACAGGGATCTTACAATGAGCAGTTCTTC.

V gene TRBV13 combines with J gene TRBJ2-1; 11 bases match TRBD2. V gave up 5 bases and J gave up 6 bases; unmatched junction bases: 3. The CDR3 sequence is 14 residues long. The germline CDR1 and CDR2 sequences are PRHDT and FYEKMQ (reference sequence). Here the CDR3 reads CASSLAGGLNEQFF. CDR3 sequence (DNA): TGTGCCAGCAGCCTAGCGGGGGGACTCAATGAGCAGTTCTTC.

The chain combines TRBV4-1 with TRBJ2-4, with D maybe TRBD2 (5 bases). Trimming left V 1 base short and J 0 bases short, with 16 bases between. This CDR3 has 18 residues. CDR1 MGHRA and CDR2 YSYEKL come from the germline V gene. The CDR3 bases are TGCGCCAGCAGCCAAGGACGGGCCAGCGGAATAGCCAAAAACATTCAGTACTTC. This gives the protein CASSQGRASGIAKNIQYF.

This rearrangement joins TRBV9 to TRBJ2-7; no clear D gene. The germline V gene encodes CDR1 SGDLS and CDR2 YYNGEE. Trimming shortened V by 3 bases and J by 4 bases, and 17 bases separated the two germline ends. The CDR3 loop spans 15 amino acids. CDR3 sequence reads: CASSGEGPLMYEQYF. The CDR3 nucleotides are TGTGCCAGCAGCGGCGAAGGGCCTTTAATGTACGAGCAGTACTTC.

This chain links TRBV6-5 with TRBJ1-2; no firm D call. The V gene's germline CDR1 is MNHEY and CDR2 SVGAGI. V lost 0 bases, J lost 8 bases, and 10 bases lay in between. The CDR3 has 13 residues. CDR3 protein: CASSYSFSLGYTF. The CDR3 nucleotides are TGTGCCAGCAGTTACTCGTTTTCCCTGGGCTACACCTTC.

The CDR3 nucleotides are TGTGCCAGTAGTATTGGGCAGTTGAACACTGAAGCTTTCTTT. This codes for CASSIGQLNTEAFF. V is TRBV19 and J is TRBJ1-1; D unclear. Germline V lookup: CDR1 LNHDA, CDR2 SQIVND (reference sequence). Deletions cut 3 bases from V and 0 bases from J, with 8 bases between. The CDR3 has 14 residues.

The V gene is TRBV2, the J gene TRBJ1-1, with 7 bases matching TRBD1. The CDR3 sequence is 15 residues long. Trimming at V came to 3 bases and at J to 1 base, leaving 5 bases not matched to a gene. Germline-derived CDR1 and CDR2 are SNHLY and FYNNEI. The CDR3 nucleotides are TGTGCCAGCAGTGACGACAGGGAGGGGAACACTGAAGCTTTCTTT. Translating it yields CASSDDREGNTEAFF.

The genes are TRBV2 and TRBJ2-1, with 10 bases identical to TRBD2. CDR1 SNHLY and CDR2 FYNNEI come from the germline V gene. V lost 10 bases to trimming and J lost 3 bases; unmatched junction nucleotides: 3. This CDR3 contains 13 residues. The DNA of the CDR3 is TGTGCCATTAGCGGGGGGCACTACAATGAGCAGTTCTTC. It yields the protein CAISGGHYNEQFF. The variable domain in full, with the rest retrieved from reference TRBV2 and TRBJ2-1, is EPEVTQTPSHQVTQMGQEVILRCVPISNHLYFYWYRQILGQKVEFLVSFYNNEISEKSEIFDDQFSVERPDGSNFTLKIRSTKLEDSAMYFCAISGGHYNEQFFGPGTRLTVL.

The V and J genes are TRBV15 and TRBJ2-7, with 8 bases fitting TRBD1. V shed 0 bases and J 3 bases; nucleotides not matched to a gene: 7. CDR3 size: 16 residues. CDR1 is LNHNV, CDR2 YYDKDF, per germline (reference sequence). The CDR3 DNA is TGTGCCACCAGCAGAGACCCGGACAGGGCCAACTACGAGCAGTACTTC. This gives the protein CATSRDPDRANYEQYF.